This passage covers 4 T cell receptor beta chains from one sample sequenced in a study of blood T cell repertoires in COVID-19. Clones were read by immunoSEQ multiplex PCR, and TCRdb kept only the in-frame ones, dropping some. The sample includes hundreds of thousands of clones, approximately 88% of them seen just once. Sequencing used PBMCs or T cells enriched from blood (not recorded which). The receptors stem from a woman between 18 and 30 years old who had recovered from COVID-19.

This clone showed up just once. The CDR3 DNA reads TGTGCCAGTCTCGGGTTGGGAGAGACCCAGTACTTC. Its translation is CASLGLGETQYF. This chain uses TRBV12-3 or TRBV12-4 with TRBJ2-5; D not resolved. Trimming cost V 9 bases and J 4 bases, with 12 bases left between them. The CDR3 loop spans 12 amino acids.

The rearrangement links TRBV5-1 to TRBJ1-1; D is unclear. The germline CDR1 and CDR2 sequences are SGHRS and YFSETQ. Trimming stripped 0 bases from V and 1 base from J, with 16 bases between. This CDR3 is 17 amino acids long. This CDR3 reads CASSLEGSLYSNTEAFF. The CDR3 DNA is TGCGCCAGCAGCTTGGAAGGGAGCCTCTATTCGAACACTGAAGCTTTCTTT.

The gene calls are TRBV24-1 and TRBJ1-5; D ambiguous. The ends were cut back, 4 bases at V and 0 bases at J, with 9 bases in the middle. The CDR3 is 15 amino acids. From germline, CDR1 is KGHDR and CDR2 SFDVKD. Here the CDR3 reads CATSESRYSNQPQHF. CDR3 bases: TGTGCCACCAGTGAGTCCAGATATAGCAATCAGCCCCAGCATTTT.

The rearrangement uses TRBV7-6 and TRBJ2-5; TRBD1 is a possible D gene (5 bases). Trimming stripped 5 bases from V and 7 bases from J, with 14 bases between. The CDR3 contains 13 residues. CDR1 and CDR2 (germline): SGHVS, FNYEAQ. The CDR3 DNA is TGTGCCAGCAGCAACCTTGGCAGGGTGACCCAGTACTTC. Protein sequence: CASSNLGRVTQYF.